This TCR beta chain emerged from a study of blood T cell repertoires in COVID-19 (dated by TCRdb to 2020 to 2021). With respect to the entire study: Samples from collaborators originated in the United States, Italy and Spain and spanned both the acute and convalescent phases of COVID-19. Subjects who had been exposed to COVID-19, were actively infected with it, or had recovered from it provided the deeply sampled blood TCRbeta repertoires that made up the dataset. A freely available public database, intended as a resource for researchers studying the immune response to SARS-CoV-2, is where the repertoires were released. A de-identified subject ID, COVID-19 status, age in years and sex were almost always included in the sample metadata. Where available, HLA class I and class II types were taken from metadata supplied by the sample provider and were not determined by assay-based typing. The samples were drawn from the first 160 participants of the ongoing ImmuneRACE study and from 950 to 1,500 subjects provided by 6 global collaborators. The material from the prospective study consisted of cDNA or gDNA derived from T cells, B-cell-depleted T cells, or PBMCs. Here is what the overall study found, with its caveats: How much clinical and demographic metadata was included differed by source and by participant, and the metadata was provided uncurated.

As to this clone: This clone's antigen is unknown. The record has no base qualities; no much larger clone is one base away.

The immunoSEQ Assay, a bias-controlled multiplex PCR, was used to amplify TCRbeta CDR3 regions from genomic DNA. The authors' pipeline ran thus. Nucleated cell counts per sample were estimated from amplification of reference gene primers within the assay. To quantify the absolute abundance of each unique TCRbeta CDR3 rearrangement, sequence reads were collapsed and filtered. For each sample, productive Simpson clonality was calculated as the square root of Simpson's diversity index over productive rearrangements. Imported from immuneACCESS, the table was reduced by TCRdb to in-frame sequences with V and J called. These copies leave out some clones; in studies compared against another copy, an unresolved V gene accounts for under half, and the cause of the remainder is not known. V and J calls and clone size are as listed in that table; D and trimming were resolved from the DNA. This sample comprises more than 300,000 clones, around 90% of them detected only once. Of the sample, 2.5% to 4% falls within the top ten clones.

A second Seattle source provided samples from volunteer blood donors who had recovered from COVID-19. The collaborating institutions used their own protocols to collect whole blood in K2EDTA tubes. For TCRbeta analysis, collaborators shipped samples as frozen whole blood, isolated PBMCs, or DNA extracted from either of those sample types. The germline V gene provides CDR1 SGHRS and CDR2 YFSETQ. Including the terminal cysteine and phenylalanine, the CDR3 comprises 17 residues. Here the CDR3 DNA is all that survives: 51 bases in frame from base 1. The junction shows trimming of 3 bases on V and 5 bases on J, and the gene matches do not reach 15 bases of it.

The receptor chain draws on TRBV5-1 and TRBJ2-5; 8 bases in the middle match TRBD2. Specimen: peripheral blood. The clonotype comes from a woman aged 18 to 35 who had recovered from COVID-19. The CDR3 reads CASSSLVRSGSDETQYF. The nucleotide sequence is given as TGCGCCAGCAGCTCCTTGGTGAGGAGCGGGAGTGATGAGACCCAGTACTTC.